The rows below give T cell receptor beta chains drawn from one sample of a study of blood T cell repertoires in COVID-19. Repertoires were generated with immunoSEQ multiplex PCR, while TCRdb's copy carries only in-frame clones and drops some. The sample holds approximately 280,000 clones, roughly 85% seen once. The specimen was PBMCs or T cells enriched from blood (not recorded which). Receptors were obtained from a man aged 35 to 55 who had been exposed to COVID-19. Each CDR3 is given with its conserved first and last residue. A D gene is named only where the DNA matches it firmly. Expanded clones get a size class; other rows say once, few or many, or leave the size out.

>.|TRBV18|TRBJ2-5|.
TGTGCCAGCTCGTCTCAGGGGGGCTTCCAAGAGACCCAGTACTTC
CASSSQGGFQETQYF
>.|TRBV7-7|TRBJ2-3|.
TGTGCTAGCAGCTTAGGAGACGGGAGAGGTGCAGATACGCAGTATTTT
CASSLGDGRGADTQYF
>.|TRBV11-2|TRBJ2-1|TRBD2
TGTGCCAGCACTCCTGGCGACCTAGCGGATAGCTCCTACAATGAGCAGTTCTTC
CASTPGDLADSSYNEQFF
>.|TRBV3-1/TRBV3-2|TRBJ2-7|.
TGTGCCAGCAGCCAAGTGCAGGACGAGCAGTACTTC
CASSQVQDEQYF
>.|TRBV3-1/TRBV3-2|TRBJ2-5|TRBD2
TGTGCCAGCAGCCTATTGCGTCCGACTAGCGGGAGAGGGTGGCAAGAGACCCAGTACTTC
CASSLLRPTSGRGWQETQYF
>few|TRBV29-1|TRBJ1-3|.
TGCAGCGCCCGGCCGAACAGGGCTGGAAACACCATATATTTT
CSARPNRAGNTIYF
>.|TRBV18|TRBJ2-3|TRBD2
TGTGCCAGCTCACCCCCGGGACTAGCGGCGTGGCAAGATACGCAGTATTTT
CASSPPGLAAWQDTQYF
>.|TRBV10-3|TRBJ2-1|.
TGTGCCGCCCACGGGAGCCCTTCGTCCAATGAGCAGTTCTTC
CAAHGSPSSNEQFF
>.|TRBV10-3|TRBJ1-1|TRBD1
TGTGCCACCGGGACAGGGAGGACTGAAGCTTTCTTT
CATGTGRTEAFF
>.|TRBV30|TRBJ1-1|.
TGTGCCTGGAGTGTAGGGGTTTTACAGGGTCAAGGCGCTTTCTTT
CAWSVGVLQGQGAFF
>once|TRBV10-1|TRBJ2-1|.
TGCGCCAGCAGTGATGTCGGGGAGCAGTTCTTC
CASSDVGEQFF
>.|TRBV3-1/TRBV3-2|TRBJ1-5|.
TGTGCCAGCAGCCAAAATCTCGAGGGGCCCCAGCATTTT
CASSQNLEGPQHF
>.|TRBV7-8|TRBJ2-1|.
TGTGCCAGCAGCTCCCGCTATAGCGGATACAATGAGCAGTTCTTC
CASSSRYSGYNEQFF
>.|TRBV6-4|TRBJ2-1|TRBD2
TGTGCCAGCAGTGAGGGTAGCGGGGCCTACAATGAGCAGTTCTTC
CASSEGSGAYNEQFF
>.|TRBV28|TRBJ1-6|TRBD1
TGTGCCAGCACAATCAGACAGGGACCCTCACCCCTCCACTTT
CASTIRQGPSPLHF
>.|TRBV2|TRBJ1-2|.
TGTGCCAGCAGTGGAACCCAGACGGGATTGGGTGGCTACACCTTC
CASSGTQTGLGGYTF
>.|TRBV13|TRBJ1-2|.
TGTGCCAGCAGCTTAGGGGTCCAGGTAGGTGGCTACACCTTC
CASSLGVQVGGYTF
>.|TRBV10-3|TRBJ2-1|TRBD1
TGTGCCATCAGTAGGGGACAGGGAGGGGCGTATGAGGTATTCTTC
CAISRGQGGAYEVFF
>.|TRBV19|TRBJ1-1|.
TGTGCCAGTAGTATAAGGGGACTCAAGATGAACACTGAAGCTTTCTTT
CASSIRGLKMNTEAFF
>.|TRBV19|TRBJ1-6|TRBD1
TGTGCCAGTCGGACAGGGGGCAACTGGAATTCACCCCTCCACTTT
CASRTGGNWNSPLHF
>few|TRBV10-3|TRBJ1-2|.
TGTGCCATCAGTGTCGGCATCCCGACGGGAGGCTACACCTTC
CAISVGIPTGGYTF
>.|TRBV6-6|TRBJ1-5|TRBD1
TGTGCCAGCACTGGACAGGGATGGGAACAGCCCCAGCATTTT
CASTGQGWEQPQHF
>once|TRBV27|TRBJ2-5|.
TGTGCCAGCAGACCCACCGATGGGGGCGCAAAGACCCAGTACTTC
CASRPTDGGAKTQYF
>.|TRBV9|TRBJ1-4|.
TGTGCCAGCAGCGTTTCGGGACTGAATAATGAAAAACTGTTTTTT
CASSVSGLNNEKLFF
>.|TRBV9|TRBJ2-2|.
TGTGCCAGCAGCGATCTACGAGGAGGGGAGCTGTTTTTT
CASSDLRGGELFF
>.|TRBV30|TRBJ2-7|.
TGTGCCTGGAGTGAAATGTGGGGGCCCTACGAGCAGTACTTC
CAWSEMWGPYEQYF
>.|TRBV5-1|TRBJ2-7|TRBD2
TGCGCCAGCAGCTCAGGAACTAGCGGGAGGATAGGGGAGCAGTACTTC
CASSSGTSGRIGEQYF
>once|TRBV6-5|TRBJ2-1|TRBD2
TGTGCCAGCAGTAGGACTAGCGGTTACAATGAGCAGTTCTTC
CASSRTSGYNEQFF
>.|TRBV18|TRBJ2-1|TRBD1
TGTGCCAGCTCACCCGGGACAGGGAATGAGCAGTTCTTC
CASSPGTGNEQFF
>.|TRBV3-1/TRBV3-2|TRBJ2-2|TRBD2
TGTGCCAGCAGCCCCCCCAGCGGGAGACCCGGGGAGCTGTTTTTT
CASSPPSGRPGELFF
>.|TRBV27|TRBJ1-5|.
TGTGCCAGCAGTGCTGGGCAGGGCAATCAGCCCCAGCATTTT
CASSAGQGNQPQHF
>.|TRBV7-6|TRBJ1-5|.
TGTGCCAGCAGCTTAGCACCCGGGTTTAGCAATCAGCCCCAGCATTTT
CASSLAPGFSNQPQHF
>.|TRBV5-1|TRBJ2-7|.
TGCGCCAGTACGGGAGACTACGAGCAGTACTTC
CASTGDYEQYF
>once|TRBV3-1/TRBV3-2|TRBJ2-1|.
TGTGCCAGCAGCCACGGAGGCCGTATCTCCTACAATGAGCAGTTCTTC
CASSHGGRISYNEQFF
>few|TRBV25-1|TRBJ1-2|.
TGTGCAAGCGGATTCGGGGATAATGGCTACACCTTC
CASGFGDNGYTF
>.|TRBV6-5|TRBJ2-2|TRBD2
TGTGCCAGCAGGTACACGGCGGGAGCCGGGGAGCTGTTTTTT
CASRYTAGAGELFF
>.|TRBV19|TRBJ2-5|TRBD2
TGTGCCAGTAGCTATACAGCGGGAGTTGGAGAGACCCAGTACTTC
CASSYTAGVGETQYF
>.|TRBV29-1|TRBJ2-7|.
TGCAGCGTCCTGGTGGCAGGGCGTACCTACGAGCAGTACTTC
CSVLVAGRTYEQYF
>.|TRBV7-8|TRBJ1-1|.
TGTGCCAGCCGGAACCAAGGGGGAAGCGAAGCTTTCTTT
CASRNQGGSEAFF
>once|TRBV7-9|TRBJ1-2|.
TGTGCCAGCAGCACCACAGGCTATGGCTACACCTTC
CASSTTGYGYTF
>.|TRBV11-3|TRBJ2-3|.
TGTGCCAGCAGCTTAGTAGGAAGGACAAGCGATACGCAGTATTTT
CASSLVGRTSDTQYF
>.|TRBV6-5|TRBJ2-7|TRBD1
TGTGCCAGCAGGACCGGGACAGCATACGAGCAGTACTTC
CASRTGTAYEQYF
>.|TRBV3-1/TRBV3-2|TRBJ1-2|.
TGTGCCAGCAGCCAAGATGGCCAGGGGCTCTATGGCTACACCTTC
CASSQDGQGLYGYTF
>.|TRBV10-1|TRBJ2-1|.
TGCGCCACCTTGCCCTACCAGTTCTTC
CATLPYQFF
>.|TRBV5-1|TRBJ1-2|TRBD1
TGCGCCAGCAGCTTGGGGGACAGGCAAAACTATGGCTACACCTTC
CASSLGDRQNYGYTF
>.|TRBV4-1|TRBJ2-2|.
TGCGCCAGCAGCCAAGATGGGGGGATAGCCGGGGAGCTGTTTTTT
CASSQDGGIAGELFF
>.|TRBV2|TRBJ1-1|.
TGTGCCAGCAGTGAAGACAGATCTAACACTGAAGCTTTCTTT
CASSEDRSNTEAFF
>.|TRBV6-9|TRBJ2-3|TRBD1
TGTGCCAGCAGTTCCGGGGACAGGGCGGGCACAGATACGCAGTATTTT
CASSSGDRAGTDTQYF
>.|TRBV7-8|TRBJ2-3|TRBD2
TGTGCCAGCAGCTTAGTAAGCGGGAGGGGCACAGATACGCAGTATTTT
CASSLVSGRGTDTQYF
>.|TRBV6-2/TRBV6-3|TRBJ2-7|TRBD1
TGTGCCAGCAGTTACGGACAGGGGCTCAGTCAGGGCTACGAGCAGTACTTC
CASSYGQGLSQGYEQYF
>few|TRBV5-4|TRBJ2-7|TRBD2
TGTGCCAGCAGTCCCGGGAGGGACTACGAGCAGTACTTC
CASSPGRDYEQYF
>.|TRBV10-2|TRBJ2-7|.
TGCGCCAGCAATTTATATGGGGCCAACGAGCAGTACTTC
CASNLYGANEQYF
>.|TRBV19|TRBJ2-7|TRBD1
TGTGCCAGTAGTGGACAGGCCAGAGGGGTCTACGAGCAGTACTTC
CASSGQARGVYEQYF
>.|TRBV15|TRBJ2-7|.
TGTGCCACCAGCAGAGATGGGGCCGAGCAGTACTTC
CATSRDGAEQYF
>.|TRBV14|TRBJ1-2|.
TGTGCCAGCAGCCAAGATCGTGGGGCGCAAGGCTACACCTTC
CASSQDRGAQGYTF